The clone carrying this T cell receptor (beta chain) was observed at least ten times. Its antigen is still unknown. The data stem from a study of spatial heterogeneity in lung cancer. Study-wide points: Tumor mutation count correlated with how many alpha and beta TCRs expanded intratumorally.

The CDR3 totals 16 residues. V lost 0 bases to trimming and J lost 6 bases, with 15 bases between them. CDR1 SGHDN and CDR2 FVKESK come from the germline V gene. Stated time point: sample taken at primary tumor resection. Samples were donated by 72 untreated early-stage non-small cell lung cancer patients. TCRdb reprocessed the 5' RACE reads via MiXCR and lists one record per CDR3 protein. This table has some 9,900 distinct CDR3 sequences, approximately 12% appearing once. The starting material was lung tumor tissue, obtained at surgery. This chain connects TRBV14 to TRBJ2-1; TRBD1 might be the D (5 bases). This clonotype originated in a male donor with early-stage non-small cell lung cancer. CDR3 amino acids: CASSQDRAGLGNEQFF. The CDR3 nucleotides are TGTGCCAGCAGCCAAGATAGAGCAGGGTTAGGCAATGAGCAGTTCTTC.